This T cell receptor beta chain is drawn from a study of cytomegalovirus exposure and HLA in healthy donors. J gave up 5 bases and V 5 bases, and 6 bases lay outside the gene matches. CDR1 and CDR2 (germline): LNHDA, SQIVND (reference sequence). This CDR3 spans 14 amino acids. The PCR ran on 60 Vbeta and 13 Jbeta primers. This table comes from immunoSEQ multiplex PCR, and its TCRdb copy is limited to in-frame clones, with some not included. The sample carries under 200,000 clones, 68% recorded once. The chain joins TRBV19 to TRBJ1-5; 7 bases match TRBD1. The receptor was isolated from a woman aged 40 to 50 in good health and CMV-seropositive. Sequences were obtained from PBMCs. The CDR3 protein is CASSPLGGDQPQHF. CDR3 coding DNA: TGTGCCAGTAGTCCCTTAGGGGGCGATCAGCCCCAGCATTTT.